These 17 T cell receptor beta chains originate from one sample sequenced in a study of cytomegalovirus exposure and HLA in healthy donors. Here immunoSEQ multiplex PCR was the method, and the copy in TCRdb shows in-frame clones only, minus some. The sample holds some 140,000 clones, around 84% seen once. The sequenced sample consisted of PBMCs. Receptors originate from a human donor in good health.

The CDR3 sequence: CSALTVNEQYF. The CDR3 coding sequence is TGCAGTGCTCTCACAGTGAACGAGCAGTACTTC. The chain carries TRBV20-1 and TRBJ2-7; D is undetermined. This CDR3 is built from 11 residues. In germline, CDR1 is DFQATT, CDR2 SNEGSKA (reference sequence). Trimming took 5 bases from V and 5 from J, leaving 10 bases between them.

The chain joins TRBV7-2 to TRBJ1-3, with D unresolved. The CDR3 consists of 16 residues. Germline V gene sequence: CDR1 SGHTA, CDR2 FQGNSA. V was pared by 3 bases and J by 0 bases, with 12 bases between. The CDR3 loop is CASSFEGAYSGNTIYF. CDR3 bases: TGTGCCAGCAGCTTCGAGGGTGCCTACTCTGGAAACACCATATATTTT.

The rearrangement links TRBV28 to TRBJ1-2; a weak D match, TRBD1 (6 bases). CDR3 size: 13 residues. Germline V CDR1 and CDR2: MDHEN, SYDVKM. V shed 4 bases and J shed 7 bases, with 13 bases lying between them. The CDR3 reads CASSSQGTRGYTF. CDR3 bases: TGTGCCAGCAGTTCTCAGGGGACGCGTGGCTACACCTTC.

The chain has TRBV14 and TRBJ2-1, with D possibly being TRBD2 (6 bases). The germline gives CDR1 SGHDN, CDR2 FVKESK. The CDR3 covers 17 residues. Trimming stripped 0 bases from V and 12 bases from J, with 24 bases between. The CDR3 sequence: CASSQDFPGASAPVQFF. For the CDR3, the DNA is TGTGCCAGCAGCCAAGACTTTCCCGGCGCTAGCGCGCCTGTGCAGTTCTTC.

The chain recombines TRBV5-1 with TRBJ2-5, with D perhaps matching TRBD2 (6 bases). V lost 0 bases and J lost 4, with 13 bases in between. Germline loops: CDR1 SGHRS, CDR2 YFSETQ. This CDR3 comprises 15 residues. CDR3 protein: CASSLAEGRGETQYF. The CDR3 bases are TGCGCCAGCAGCTTGGCCGAGGGGCGGGGAGAGACCCAGTACTTC.

This clone was observed a single time. The chain is built from TRBV28 and TRBJ2-7, with D tentatively TRBD1 (5 bases). The CDR3 totals 13 residues. V was trimmed by 3 bases and J by 5 bases, leaving 11 bases between them. Germline lookup yields CDR1 MDHEN and CDR2 SYDVKM. The CDR3 loop reads CASSLFQGNEQYF. Here the CDR3 DNA reads TGTGCCAGCAGTTTGTTCCAGGGTAACGAGCAGTACTTC.

This sequence joins TRBV14 and TRBJ2-5; no reliable D call. Trimming left V 1 base short and J 1 base short, with 13 bases between. The CDR3 totals 16 residues. Germline lookup yields CDR1 SGHDN and CDR2 FVKESK. CDR3 in DNA: TGTGCCAGCAGCCAAGGGTTTGGCAGAAGCCAAGAGACCCAGTACTTC. It codes for CASSQGFGRSQETQYF.

This clone came up a few times. J is TRBJ1-6 and V is TRBV27; no clear D gene. Germline CDR1 reads MNHEY; CDR2 reads SMNVEV (reference sequence). The CDR3 runs to 16 residues. The V end lost 5 bases, the J end lost 7 bases, and 18 bases lay between the germline ends. The CDR3 here is CASSVGLPSANSPLHF. CDR3 sequence (DNA): TGTGCCAGCAGTGTAGGACTGCCTTCGGCCAATTCACCCCTCCACTTT.

V gene TRBV6-4 combines with J gene TRBJ2-3; D not resolved. The CDR3 is 14 residues long. The V gene's germline CDR1 is MRHNA and CDR2 SNTAGT. V gave up 0 bases and J gave up 0 bases, with 4 bases separating them. The DNA of the CDR3 is TGTGCCAGCAGTGACTCTGGCAGCACAGATACGCAGTATTTT. It yields the protein CASSDSGSTDTQYF.

The chain carries TRBV4-1 and TRBJ1-5; D unclear. Germline lookup yields CDR1 MGHRA and CDR2 YSYEKL. V lost 1 base to trimming and J lost 4 bases, with 14 bases between them. CDR3 size: 16 residues. CDR3 protein: CASSQVGGKGNQPQHF. In nucleotides, the CDR3 is TGCGCCAGCAGCCAAGTAGGAGGGAAAGGTAATCAGCCCCAGCATTTT.

The chain recombines TRBV7-8 with TRBJ2-1; 10 bases agree with TRBD2. Looked up from germline, CDR1 is SGHVS and CDR2 is FQNEAQ. Trimming cost V 4 bases and J 5 bases; bases outside gene matches: 5. This CDR3 has 15 residues. The CDR3 DNA follows: TGTGCCAGCAGCTCCGGGACTAGCGATCACAATGAGCAGTTCTTC. This encodes CASSSGTSDHNEQFF.

This chain uses TRBV29-1 with TRBJ1-2; TRBD1 is a possible D gene (6 bases). The germline CDR1 and CDR2 sequences are SQVTM and ANQGSEA. The CDR3 spans 12 residues. V lost 6 bases to trimming and J lost 2 bases, with 10 bases between them. The CDR3 region is CSVGTSNYGYTF. The CDR3 DNA is TGCAGCGTGGGGACATCGAACTATGGCTACACCTTC. Full variable domain (missing parts from reference TRBV29-1 and TRBJ1-2): SAVISQKPSRDICQRGTSLTIQCQVDSQVTMMFWYRQQPGQSLTLIATANQGSEATYESGFVIDKFPISRPNLTFSTLTVSNMSPEDSSIYLCSVGTSNYGYTFGSGTRLTVV.

In DNA, the CDR3 is TGTGCCAGCAGCTTAATCTCACTAGCCAAAAACATTCAGTACTTC. Its protein product is CASSLISLAKNIQYF. The chain joins TRBV7-8 to TRBJ2-4; D is unclear. CDR1 is SGHVS, CDR2 FQNEAQ, per germline. Trimming removed 2 bases from V and 0 bases from J, with 8 bases in between. The CDR3 has 15 amino acids.

The chain links TRBV7-2 to TRBJ2-7; the match to TRBD2 covers 9 bases. CDR1 is SGHTA, CDR2 FQGNSA, per germline. The CDR3 is 14 residues long. Losses at the gene ends were 6 bases for V and 5 bases for J; bases not matched to a gene: 8. CDR3 sequence: CASRRGGGGDEQYF. In nucleotides, the CDR3 is TGTGCCAGCAGGCGGGGGGGCGGAGGGGACGAGCAGTACTTC.

V usage is TRBV5-6 and J usage is TRBJ2-2; D perhaps matches TRBD1 (7 bases). There are 16 residues in the CDR3. Germline CDR1 and CDR2: SGHDT and YYEEEE. Deletions cut 4 bases from V and 6 bases from J, with 19 bases between. This CDR3 is CASSLLGGSGSGELFF. The DNA of the CDR3 is TGTGCCAGCAGCCTCCTAGGGGGCAGCGGGTCCGGGGAGCTGTTTTTT.

This clone was detected a few times. V gene TRBV15 combines with J gene TRBJ1-2; 8 bases are a match to TRBD1. The CDR3 is made up of 17 amino acids. The junction had 10 bases not matched to a gene; V was cut back by 0 bases and J by 4 bases. Germline CDR1 and CDR2: LNHNV and YYDKDF (reference sequence). As DNA, the CDR3 is TGTGCCACCAGCAGAGATCTAGCAGGGGGCATTTCCTATGGCTACACCTTC. It is translated as CATSRDLAGGISYGYTF.

The chain uses TRBV2 and TRBJ2-1; unclear D gene. Germline V gene data show CDR1 as SNHLY and CDR2 as FYNNEI. CDR3 size: 14 residues. V was cut by 4 bases and J by 2 bases, with 9 bases left in between. CDR3 bases: TGTGCCAGCAGTGTTGCTAGGACCTACAATGAGCAGTTCTTC. Its translation: CASSVARTYNEQFF.